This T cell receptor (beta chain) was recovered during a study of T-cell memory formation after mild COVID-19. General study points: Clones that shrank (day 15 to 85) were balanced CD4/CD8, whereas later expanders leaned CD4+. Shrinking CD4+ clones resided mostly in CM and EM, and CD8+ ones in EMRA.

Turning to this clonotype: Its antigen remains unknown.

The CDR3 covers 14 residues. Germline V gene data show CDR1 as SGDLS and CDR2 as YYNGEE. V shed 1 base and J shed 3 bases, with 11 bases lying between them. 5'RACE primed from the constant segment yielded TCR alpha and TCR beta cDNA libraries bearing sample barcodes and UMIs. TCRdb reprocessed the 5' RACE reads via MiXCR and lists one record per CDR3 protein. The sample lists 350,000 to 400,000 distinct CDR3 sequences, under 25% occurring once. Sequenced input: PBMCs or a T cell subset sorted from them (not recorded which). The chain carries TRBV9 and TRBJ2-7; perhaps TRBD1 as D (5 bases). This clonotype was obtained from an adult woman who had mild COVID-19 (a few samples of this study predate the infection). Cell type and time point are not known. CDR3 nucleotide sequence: TGTGCCAGCAGCGTAACGCAGGGATTCTACGAGCAGTACTTC. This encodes CASSVTQGFYEQYF.